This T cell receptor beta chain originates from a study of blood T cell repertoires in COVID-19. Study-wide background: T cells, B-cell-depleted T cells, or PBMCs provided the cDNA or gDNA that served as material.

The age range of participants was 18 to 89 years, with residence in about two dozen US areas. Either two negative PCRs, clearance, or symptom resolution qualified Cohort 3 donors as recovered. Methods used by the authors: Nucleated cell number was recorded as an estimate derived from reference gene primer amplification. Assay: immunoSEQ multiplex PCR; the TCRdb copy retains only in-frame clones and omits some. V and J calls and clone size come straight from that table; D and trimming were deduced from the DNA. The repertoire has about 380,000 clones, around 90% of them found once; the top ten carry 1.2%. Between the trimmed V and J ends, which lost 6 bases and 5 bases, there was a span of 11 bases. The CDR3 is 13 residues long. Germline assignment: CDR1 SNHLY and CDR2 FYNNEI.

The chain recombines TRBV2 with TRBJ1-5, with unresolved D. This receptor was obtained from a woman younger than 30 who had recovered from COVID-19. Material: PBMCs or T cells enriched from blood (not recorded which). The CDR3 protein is CASRYFGDQPQHF. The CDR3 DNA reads TGTGCCAGCAGGTACTTTGGAGATCAGCCCCAGCATTTT.